These 21 T cell receptor beta chains originate from one sample sequenced in a study of PD-1 blockade in classical Hodgkin lymphoma (dated by TCRdb to 2019 to 2021). The sample's time point label is to be understood as: cycle 1 day 1 (C1D1), immediately before nivolumab initiation. Every trial patient had relapsed following autologous stem cell transplantation, and prior brentuximab vedotin exposure was what differed among cohorts A, B and C. Library preparation was by the immunoSEQ multiplex PCR assay. The immuneACCESS repertoire file appears here via TCRdb, limited to in-frame rearrangements. These files lack a portion of the clones; in checked studies, under half of the deficit traces to unresolved V genes, and the cause of the others is not known. This sample comprises 55,000 to 65,000 clones, roughly nine tenths of them detected only once. The ten biggest clones cover around 16% of the sample.

The input for sequencing was peripheral blood mononuclear cells (PBMCs), taken at baseline. These TCRs come from a human donor with classical Hodgkin lymphoma.

CDR3 DNA: TGTGCCAGTAGTATGACGGCCCAGACTTGGCGGAATGGCTACACCTTC. Translation gives CASSMTAQTWRNGYTF. This chain connects TRBV19 to TRBJ1-2; D not resolved. The CDR3 is 16 amino acids. Per germline, CDR1 LNHDA and CDR2 SQIVND (reference sequence). V was shortened by 3 bases and J by 6 bases, with 20 bases between the two germline ends.

The chain carries TRBV11-2 and TRBJ1-2, with D maybe TRBD1 (5 bases). This CDR3 has 13 amino acids. Germline loops: CDR1 SGHAT, CDR2 FQNNGV. V lost 1 base and J lost 7, with 10 bases in between. CDR3 protein: CASSLGVGTGYTF. CDR3 bases: TGTGCCAGCAGCTTAGGGGTTGGGACTGGCTACACCTTC.

This chain joins TRBV27 and TRBJ2-5; D could derive from TRBD1 or TRBD2 (5 bases each). The CDR3 runs 19 residues. V lost 5 bases, J lost 0 bases, and 25 bases lay in between. Germline lookup yields CDR1 MNHEY and CDR2 SMNVEV (reference sequence). CDR3 loop: CASSQIRESTTKYQETQYF. The CDR3 nucleotides are TGTGCCAGCAGTCAAATCAGGGAATCGACTACTAAGTACCAAGAGACCCAGTACTTC.

The chain recombines TRBV5-1 with TRBJ2-3, with D unresolved. Germline CDR1 SGHRS, CDR2 YFSETQ. V gave up 0 bases and J gave up 3 bases, with 8 bases separating them. This CDR3 is 14 amino acids long. CDR3 in amino acids: CASSLALGTDTQYF. The CDR3, as DNA: TGCGCCAGCAGCTTGGCCTTGGGGACAGATACGCAGTATTTT.

This clone was recorded once. The chain has TRBV9 and TRBJ2-2, with D possibly being TRBD2 (6 bases). This CDR3 spans 15 amino acids. Germline V gives CDR1 SGDLS, CDR2 YYNGEE. V lost 2 bases and J 3 bases, leaving 11 bases between the germline ends. CDR3 DNA sequence: TGTGCCAGCAGCGTGGAGGGGATTGACACCGGGGAGCTGTTTTTT. Translating gives CASSVEGIDTGELFF. Full variable domain (rest looked up from reference TRBV9 and TRBJ2-2): DSGVTQTPKHLITATGQRVTLRCSPRSGDLSVYWYQQSLDQGLQFLIQYYNGEERAKGNILERFSAQQFPDLHSELNLSSLELGDSALYFCASSVEGIDTGELFFGEGSRLTVL.

Only one count was recorded for this clone. The chain uses TRBV14 and TRBJ2-7; 7 bases line up with TRBD1. With 4 bases clipped from V and 2 bases from J, the junction kept 8 bases outside the gene matches. The CDR3 loop spans 15 amino acids. CDR1 is SGHDN, CDR2 FVKESK, per germline. The CDR3 bases are TGTGCCAGCAGCCGACAAACGACAGGGCCCTACGAGCAGTACTTC. Translated, it gives CASSRQTTGPYEQYF.

The V call is TRBV15, the J call TRBJ1-2; D is uncertain. The V gene's germline CDR1 is LNHNV and CDR2 YYDKDF (reference sequence). The CDR3 spans 14 residues. Trimming shortened V by 2 bases and J by 6 bases, and 13 bases separated the two germline ends. The CDR3 region is CATSRPREEHGYTF. In DNA, the CDR3 is TGTGCCACCAGCAGACCGCGGGAGGAGCATGGCTACACCTTC.

This clone was counted a single time. CDR3 DNA sequence: TGCGCCAGCAGCCTCACCGGGACAGGGGCTTTTAGGGATGAAAAACTGTTTTTT. It yields the protein CASSLTGTGAFRDEKLFF. The chain uses TRBV5-1 and TRBJ1-4, with 10 positions matching TRBD1. Germline values: CDR1 SGHRS, CDR2 YFSETQ. V trimming: 4 bases; J trimming: 6 bases; junction bases outside the gene matches: 15. CDR3 length: 18 amino acids.

The genes are TRBV7-8 and TRBJ1-1, with D unclear. This CDR3 spans 12 amino acids. Germline CDR1 is SGHVS and CDR2 is FQNEAQ. V lost 0 bases to trimming and J lost 7 bases, with 6 bases between them. The CDR3 nucleotides are TGTGCCAGCAGCTTAGCAGGCAGTGAAGCTTTCTTT. Its protein product is CASSLAGSEAFF.

This clone came up once. This sequence joins TRBV4-1 and TRBJ1-2; D unclear. The CDR3 sequence is 12 residues long. Trimming pared 0 bases from V and 3 bases from J, leaving 2 bases between. CDR1 MGHRA and CDR2 YSYEKL come from the germline V gene. The CDR3 DNA reads as TGCGCCAGCAGCCAAGATCACTATGGCTACACCTTC. Protein: CASSQDHYGYTF.

V usage is TRBV9 and J usage is TRBJ2-3, with TRBD2 as a possible D gene (5 bases). V dropped 0 bases and J dropped 2 bases, with 10 bases sitting between them. The CDR3 contains 15 residues. The V gene's germline CDR1 is SGDLS and CDR2 YYNGEE. CDR3: CASSVVGDPTDTQYF. Here the CDR3 DNA reads TGTGCCAGCAGCGTAGTCGGGGATCCCACAGATACGCAGTATTTT.

This chain links TRBV14 with TRBJ1-5; TRBD1 aligns across 8 bases. V lost 6 bases, J lost 1 base, and 8 bases stayed unmatched. CDR1 and CDR2 (germline): SGHDN, FVKESK. CDR3 length: 16 residues. The CDR3 nucleotides are TGTGCCAGCAGACCTTGGACAGGGCAGAGCAATCAGCCCCAGCATTTT. Protein: CASRPWTGQSNQPQHF.

This chain joins TRBV7-9 and TRBJ1-1, with D uncertain. The CDR3 has 14 residues. With 1 base removed from V and 0 bases from J, the gap between germline ends came to 6 bases. Looked up from germline, CDR1 is SEHNR and CDR2 is FQNEAQ (reference sequence). The CDR3: CASSLGQLNTEAFF. In nucleotides, the CDR3 is TGTGCCAGCAGCTTAGGGCAGTTGAACACTGAAGCTTTCTTT.

This chain joins TRBV30 and TRBJ2-3; tentatively, D is TRBD1 (9 bases). V lost 3 bases and J lost 0, with 28 bases in between. Germline loops: CDR1 GTSNPN, CDR2 SVGIG (reference sequence). This CDR3 is built from 20 residues. The CDR3 loop is CAWSLLQGAGGGSSTDTQYF. The CDR3, as DNA: TGTGCCTGGAGCCTCCTACAGGGGGCGGGCGGGGGGTCTAGCACAGATACGCAGTATTTT.

The chain employs TRBV15 and TRBJ2-7, with D maybe TRBD2 (5 bases). V lost 0 bases and J 3 bases, leaving 21 bases between the germline ends. The CDR3 is made up of 18 amino acids. Per the germline V gene, CDR1 is LNHNV and CDR2 is YYDKDF (reference sequence). CDR3 nucleotides: TGTGCCACCAGCAGAGACGAACGCCGAGGGTTCCCTTTCTACGAGCAGTACTTC. This sequence encodes CATSRDERRGFPFYEQYF.

The chain recombines TRBV4-1 with TRBJ2-2, with D perhaps TRBD1 or TRBD2 (5 bases each). Germline V gene sequence: CDR1 MGHRA, CDR2 YSYEKL. The CDR3 is made up of 16 amino acids. Trimming cost V 4 bases and J 3 bases, with 15 bases left between them. CDR3 in DNA: TGCGCCAGCAGCCCTAAAATTGGGGGAGACACCGGGGAGCTGTTTTTT. Amino acid sequence: CASSPKIGGDTGELFF.

This clone was detected once. The J gene is TRBJ1-2, the V gene TRBV19, with 11 bases lining up with TRBD1. The V and J ends lost 3 bases and 7 bases, in that order; junction bases with no gene match: 7. Germline CDR1 reads LNHDA; CDR2 reads SQIVND (reference sequence). This CDR3 contains 15 residues. This chain's CDR3 is CASSIGQGAKSGYTF. The CDR3 nucleotides read TGTGCCAGTAGTATCGGACAGGGGGCGAAGAGTGGCTACACCTTC.

The chain recombines TRBV27 with TRBJ2-2; 7 nucleotides match TRBD1. Germline V lookup: CDR1 MNHEY, CDR2 SMNVEV (reference sequence). CDR3 size: 15 residues. With V trimmed by 7 bases and J by 0 bases, 5 bases remained unmatched. DNA of the CDR3: TGTGCCAGCACCCAGGACAGGTCGAACACCGGGGAGCTGTTTTTT. It translates to CASTQDRSNTGELFF.

The chain carries TRBV7-6 and TRBJ2-2; 7 bases are shared with TRBD1. This CDR3 spans 17 amino acids. J gave up 2 bases and V 3 bases, and 9 bases lay outside the gene matches. Germline CDR1 SGHVS, CDR2 FNYEAQ. CDR3 nucleotide sequence: TGTGCCAGCAGCTTTGGTTTGGGACAGCTTAACACCGGGGAGCTGTTTTTT. This encodes CASSFGLGQLNTGELFF.

The CDR3 nucleotides are TGTGCCATCAGCAGACAGGGAATAGGCTATGGCTACACCTTC. It specifies CAISRQGIGYGYTF. The V call is TRBV10-3, the J call TRBJ1-2; 7 nucleotides line up with TRBD1. The ends lost 6 bases at V and 4 bases at J; junction bases unmatched: 8. CDR1 and CDR2 from the germline V gene are ENHRY and SYGVKD. The CDR3 spans 14 residues.

The chain recombines TRBV14 with TRBJ2-2; 10 bases match TRBD1. Germline CDR1 reads SGHDN; CDR2 reads FVKESK. V lost 3 bases, J lost 1 base, and 2 bases stayed unmatched. CDR3 length: 16 amino acids. CDR3 bases: TGTGCCAGCAGCCAGACAGGGGGCAAGAACACCGGGGAGCTGTTTTTT. It encodes CASSQTGGKNTGELFF.